This TCR beta chain was sequenced for a study of blood T cell repertoires in COVID-19. Across the study: Collection of acute and convalescent COVID-19 samples took place in the United States, Italy and Spain.

Participants were aged about 18 to 90 years, lived in 24 US areas, and enrolled virtually. Which cohort a participant joined came from the clinical history participants gave. As processed by the authors: Amplification of reference gene primers was used by the study to estimate nucleated cell counts. Profiled with immunoSEQ multiplex PCR; TCRdb holds only in-frame clones, not every one. The DNA was the basis for D and trimming; V, J and clone size are from that table. The sample shows about 260,000 clones, around 90% of them seen only once. In germline, CDR1 is SGDLS, CDR2 YYNGEE. The CDR3 loop spans 14 amino acids. V was pared by 4 bases and J by 7 bases, with 18 bases between.

This TCR came from a man aged 35 to 55 who had been exposed to COVID-19. The sample taken for sequencing was PBMCs or T cells enriched from blood (not recorded which). This sequence joins TRBV9 and TRBJ2-7, with no clear D. The CDR3: CASSPLGMAGEQYF. DNA for the CDR3: TGTGCCAGCAGCCCTCTCGGAATGGCCGGGGAGCAGTACTTC.